The 17 T cell receptor beta chains listed next were all sequenced from one sample in a study of blood T cell repertoires in COVID-19. TCRdb's copy holds only in-frame clones and misses some; the assay was immunoSEQ multiplex PCR. Among approximately 76,000 clones listed, over 65% were seen once. Sequencing was done on a sample of peripheral blood. The receptors were sampled from a woman aged 70-85 years with acute or convalescent COVID-19.

V is TRBV14 and J is TRBJ1-2; no firm D call. The CDR3 extends over 13 amino acids. V was trimmed by 9 bases and J by 7 bases, leaving 18 bases between them. CDR1 is SGHDN and CDR2 is FVKESK in the germline V gene. The CDR3 here is CASGGVLTGGYTF. In nucleotides, the CDR3 is TGTGCCAGTGGCGGGGTTTTGACGGGTGGCTACACCTTC.

This rearrangement joins TRBV14 to TRBJ2-7; tentative D call: TRBD1 (5 bases). The ends were cut back, 6 bases at V and 4 bases at J, with 10 bases in the middle. Germline lookup yields CDR1 SGHDN and CDR2 FVKESK. This CDR3 is built from 12 residues. The CDR3 DNA is TGTGCCAGCAGTCCTACAGGTTACGAGCAGTACTTC. Translating it yields CASSPTGYEQYF. Full variable domain (rest looked up from reference TRBV14 and TRBJ2-7): EAGVTQFPSHSVIEKGQTVTLRCDPISGHDNLYWYRRVMGKEIKFLLHFVKESKQDESGMPNNRFLAERTGGTYSTLKVQPAELEDSGVYFCASSPTGYEQYFGPGTRLTVT.

The rearrangement joins TRBV28 to TRBJ1-2; 7 nucleotides line up with TRBD1. The CDR3 totals 12 residues. V lost 11 bases and J lost 8; bases outside the gene matches: 11. Germline assignment: CDR1 MDHEN and CDR2 SYDVKM. The CDR3 spells CAHEGRGFGYTF. CDR3 sequence (DNA): TGTGCCCACGAGGGCAGGGGGTTCGGCTACACCTTC.

The chain combines TRBV5-4 with TRBJ2-7; D not certain. The CDR3 loop spans 14 amino acids. Trimming removed 4 bases at V and 6 bases at J, with 17 bases between. From germline, CDR1 is SGHNT and CDR2 YYREEE (reference sequence). Here the CDR3 DNA reads TGTGCCAGCAGCCCTTCTCAGCATTCTAGCGAGCAGTACTTC. It specifies CASSPSQHSSEQYF.

This clone was seen once. This sequence joins TRBV6-2 or TRBV6-3 and TRBJ2-1; 15 nucleotides line up with TRBD2. J was trimmed by 9 bases and V by 4 bases; bases with no gene match: 4. This CDR3 has 15 amino acids. Germline CDR1 and CDR2: MNHEY and SVGEGT. This CDR3 reads CASSSGLAGGPEQFF. Here the CDR3 DNA reads TGTGCCAGCAGTTCGGGACTAGCGGGAGGTCCTGAGCAGTTCTTC.

V gene TRBV10-1 combines with J gene TRBJ2-7; TRBD1 aligns across 9 bases. The CDR3 spans 14 residues. The trim removed 3 bases at V and 6 bases at J, leaving 6 bases unmatched. The V gene's germline CDR1 is WNHNN and CDR2 SYGVQD (reference sequence). The CDR3 protein is CASSDPGQGGEQYF. The CDR3 coding sequence is TGCGCCAGCAGTGACCCGGGACAGGGAGGCGAGCAGTACTTC.

The sample holds one count of this clone. This chain connects TRBV29-1 to TRBJ2-1; 8 nucleotides line up with TRBD2. Germline CDR1 SQVTM, CDR2 ANQGSEA. The trim removed 5 bases at V and 9 bases at J, leaving 12 bases unmatched. This CDR3 comprises 14 residues. In DNA form, the CDR3 reads TGCAGCGTTTCTTATGGACTAGCCTTTAGTGAGCAGTTCTTC. It translates to CSVSYGLAFSEQFF.

The genes are TRBV7-2 and TRBJ1-1, with a possible D match to TRBD1 (5 bases). V was clipped by 1 base and J by 5 bases, with 14 bases between them. This CDR3 spans 15 amino acids. Germline V gene sequence: CDR1 SGHTA, CDR2 FQGNSA. CDR3 in amino acids: CASSLEGRVGTEAFF. The CDR3, as DNA: TGTGCCAGCAGCTTAGAGGGCAGGGTGGGAACTGAAGCTTTCTTT.

The chain recombines TRBV5-4 with TRBJ2-5, with D maybe TRBD1 (6 bases). V lost 3 bases, J lost 1 base, and 10 bases lay in between. In germline, CDR1 is SGHNT, CDR2 YYREEE (reference sequence). The CDR3 is 14 amino acids. CDR3 sequence: CASSSGQLQETQYF. As DNA, the CDR3 is TGTGCCAGCAGCTCCGGACAGCTCCAAGAGACCCAGTACTTC. Full variable domain (outside the CDR3, taken from reference TRBV5-4 and TRBJ2-5): ETGVTQSPTHLIKTRGQQVTLRCSSQSGHNTVSWYQQALGQGPQFIFQYYREEENGRGNFPPRFSGLQFPNYSSELNVNALELDDSALYLCASSSGQLQETQYFGPGTRLLVL.

V gene TRBV5-4 combines with J gene TRBJ2-7, with 7 bases that match TRBD2. Germline trimming cut 4 bases from V and 4 bases from J; bases unmatched to any gene: 14. Germline-derived CDR1 and CDR2 are SGHNT and YYREEE (reference sequence). This CDR3 spans 16 amino acids. This CDR3 is CASSRMGRGVSYEQYF. CDR3 nucleotides: TGTGCCAGCAGCCGTATGGGGAGGGGAGTGAGTTACGAGCAGTACTTC.

The CDR3 DNA reads as TGTGCCAGCAGTGCCACCGGAGGGATAACTGAAGCTTTCTTT. Its protein is CASSATGGITEAFF. The chain uses TRBV25-1 and TRBJ1-1; D gene unclear. The CDR3 consists of 14 residues. CDR1 MGHDK and CDR2 SYGVNS come from the germline V gene. V lost 4 bases to trimming and J lost 5 bases, with 14 bases between them.

V and J are TRBV5-1 and TRBJ2-2, with D perhaps TRBD1 (5 bases). Trimming pared 0 bases from V and 4 bases from J, leaving 10 bases between. Germline-derived CDR1 and CDR2 are SGHRS and YFSETQ. CDR3 length equals 15 residues. The CDR3 nucleotides read TGCGCCAGCAGCTTGGACGGACATGCCACCGGGGAGCTGTTTTTT. This sequence encodes CASSLDGHATGELFF.

J is TRBJ1-3 and V is TRBV3-1 (or the pseudogene TRBV3-2), with D unresolved. The V end lost 2 bases, the J end lost 0 bases, and 8 bases lay between the germline ends. Germline CDR1 is LGHDT and CDR2 is YNNKEL (reference sequence). The CDR3 contains 15 residues. The CDR3 region is CASSQRLISGNTIYF. Here the CDR3 DNA reads TGTGCCAGCAGCCAAAGACTAATCTCTGGAAACACCATATATTTT.

This chain connects TRBV2 to TRBJ1-2, with 10 bases fitting TRBD1. CDR3 size: 15 residues. The V gene end was trimmed by 5 bases and the J gene end by 7 bases; junction bases not matched to a gene: 10. CDR1 is SNHLY, CDR2 FYNNEI, per germline. In DNA form, the CDR3 reads TGTGCCAGCAGTCCCTTTTCCGGGACAGGGGCTGGCTACACCTTC. Residues: CASSPFSGTGAGYTF.

CDR3 loop: CASSLGLSGINTGELFF. The CDR3 DNA is TGCGCCAGCAGCCTGGGCCTTAGCGGGATCAACACCGGGGAGCTGTTTTTT. The V gene is TRBV4-1, the J gene TRBJ2-2, with 8 bases that match TRBD2. The CDR3 runs to 17 residues. Germline trimming cut 4 bases from V and 2 bases from J; bases unmatched to any gene: 9. Germline V gene data show CDR1 as MGHRA and CDR2 as YSYEKL.

The chain couples TRBV19 to TRBJ1-5; D is unclear. The V end was cut by 3 bases, the J end by 0 bases, with 9 bases between. The CDR3 totals 15 residues. CDR1 LNHDA and CDR2 SQIVND come from the germline V gene (reference sequence). CDR3 bases: TGTGCCAGTAGTATTGGAGTGAATAGCAATCAGCCCCAGCATTTT. This encodes CASSIGVNSNQPQHF. Supplemented by reference TRBV19 and TRBJ1-5, the full variable domain reads DGGITQSPKYLFRKEGQNVTLSCEQNLNHDAMYWYRQDPGQGLRLIYYSQIVNDFQKGDIAEGYSVSREKKESFPLTVTSAQKNPTAFYLCASSIGVNSNQPQHFGDGTRLSIL.

The J gene is TRBJ1-5, the V gene TRBV28; 8 bases align to TRBD1. With 6 bases clipped from V and 7 bases from J, the junction kept 8 bases outside the gene matches. There are 14 residues in the CDR3. CDR1 MDHEN and CDR2 SYDVKM come from the germline V gene. The DNA of the CDR3 is TGTGCCAGCAGCCCCAGGGGGCTAAGACAGCCCCAGCATTTT. Encoded protein: CASSPRGLRQPQHF.